This T cell receptor (beta chain) was sequenced during a study of response to subunit inactivated influenza vaccine (dated by TCRdb to the late 2010s). As for the study more broadly: To follow how T cells responded to a trivalent subunit inactivated influenza vaccine, the researchers relied on deep quantitative profiling of the T cell receptor repertoire. The paper's findings and limits, for the study overall: According to the authors, only a limited number of new T cells may be recruited by each seasonal influenza vaccination.

The receptor library was made with RT-PCR. Sequencing took place on an Illumina HiSeq 2500. TCRdb handled the public reads itself, with Q25 trimming in fastp and clone calling in MiXCR, and kept productive beta chains. Identical CDR3 proteins give one entry, which carries the most common genes and DNA. This sample has more than 400,000 distinct CDR3 sequences in its table, and approximately 9.9% of those were observed once. The ten largest account for more than 10% of the sample. There are a few counts of this clonotype. Its specific antigen is unknown. No clone much larger than this one lies a single base away; base qualities are absent. The time point label of this sample denotes: 40 to 45 days after influenza vaccine administration. The CDR3 measures 16 amino acids from cysteine to phenylalanine. Just the 48-base CDR3 DNA is kept, in frame starting at base 1. Trimming takes 3 bases from V and 5 bases from J, and the germline ends sit 16 bases apart.

The sequence joins TRBV12-3 or TRBV12-4 to TRBJ2-2; the D gene identity is not certain. This receptor was taken from a man between 45 and 60 years old who received an inactivated influenza vaccine. Donor details come from another sample of the same person, matched by shared clones. This specimen was PBMCs from blood, taken about 6 weeks after vaccination. The CDR3 here reads CASSLSTEFQTGELFF. DNA sequence: TGTGCCAGCAGTTTGTCTACGGAGTTCCAAACCGGGGAGCTGTTTTTT.